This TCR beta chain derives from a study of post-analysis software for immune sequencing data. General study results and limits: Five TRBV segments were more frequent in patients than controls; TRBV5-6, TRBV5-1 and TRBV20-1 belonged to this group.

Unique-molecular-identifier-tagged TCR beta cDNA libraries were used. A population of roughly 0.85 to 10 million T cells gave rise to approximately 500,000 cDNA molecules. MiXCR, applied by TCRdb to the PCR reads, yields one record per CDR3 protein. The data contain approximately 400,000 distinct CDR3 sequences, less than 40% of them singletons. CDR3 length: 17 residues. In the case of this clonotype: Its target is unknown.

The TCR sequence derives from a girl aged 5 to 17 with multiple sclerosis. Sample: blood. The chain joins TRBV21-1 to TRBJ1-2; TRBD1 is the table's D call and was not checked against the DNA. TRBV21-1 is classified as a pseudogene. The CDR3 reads CASPAVGQGPLCGGYTF. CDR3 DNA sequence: TGTGCCAGCCCAGCAGTCGGACAGGGGCCCCTGTGCGGTGGCTACACCTTC.